This TCR beta chain was obtained from a study of radiotherapy plus CTLA-4 blockade in lung cancer. Study context: The study recorded objective responses in roughly 18% of patients and disease control in approximately 31%.

Assay: immunoSEQ multiplex PCR; the TCRdb copy retains only in-frame clones and omits some. The sample lists more than 100,000 clones; about 87% were seen once. In chemo-refractory metastatic non-small-cell lung cancer, patients got ipilimumab CTLA-4 blockade together with focal radiation. Germline loops: CDR1 MNHEY, CDR2 SVGAGI. This CDR3 has 13 amino acids. V lost 6 bases to trimming and J lost 4 bases, with 11 bases between them. The V call is TRBV6-5, the J call TRBJ2-3, with D uncertain. The clonotype comes from a human donor with non-small cell lung cancer that progressed on radiotherapy plus ipilimumab. The sample was peripheral blood, taken from a patient treated with radiotherapy plus ipilimumab. The CDR3: CASRPAAPDTQYF. DNA for the CDR3: TGTGCCAGCAGACCTGCCGCCCCAGATACGCAGTATTTT.